Sequencing of this TCR beta chain was carried out in a study of cytomegalovirus exposure and HLA in healthy donors. Study outcomes and limitations: Sequencing likely produced, as an artifact, a cluster of highly shared sequence variants. A reported reduction in N-insertions relative to the approximately 670-donor mean was seen in an Asian-associated ancestry cluster in a later analysis. It was shown in a later analysis that HLA-associated TCR beta chains were more clonally expanded than other, equally common chains.

With 60 Vbeta and 13 Jbeta primers, the PCR was carried out. Data came from immunoSEQ multiplex PCR; TCRdb stores just in-frame clones and leaves some out. The profile shows 110,000 to 150,000 clones, about 70% of them singletons. As for this clone: Its matching antigen is unknown.

CDR1 MNHNY and CDR2 SVGAGI come from the germline V gene (reference sequence). CDR3 length equals 14 residues. Trimming took off 7 bases at V and 6 bases at J, with 16 bases between the two ends. Sequencing was carried out using PBMCs. The genes are TRBV6-6 and TRBJ2-1; possible D gene TRBD2, 5 bases. This clonotype was sampled from a woman in her fifties or sixties in good health and CMV-seropositive. CDR3 amino acids: CASTINRDLNEQFF. The CDR3 DNA is TGTGCCAGCACCATAAACCGGGATCTCAATGAGCAGTTCTTC.